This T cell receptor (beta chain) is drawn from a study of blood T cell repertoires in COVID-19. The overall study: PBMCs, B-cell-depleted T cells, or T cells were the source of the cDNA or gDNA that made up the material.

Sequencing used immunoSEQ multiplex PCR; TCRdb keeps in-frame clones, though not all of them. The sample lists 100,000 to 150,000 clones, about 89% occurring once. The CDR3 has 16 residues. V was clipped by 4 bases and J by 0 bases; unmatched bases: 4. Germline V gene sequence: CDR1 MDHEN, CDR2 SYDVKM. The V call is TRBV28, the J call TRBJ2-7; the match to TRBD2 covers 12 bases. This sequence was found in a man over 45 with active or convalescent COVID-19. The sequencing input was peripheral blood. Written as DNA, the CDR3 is TGTGCCAGCAGTTCGACTAGCGGGGGAAGCTCCTACGAGCAGTACTTC. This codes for CASSSTSGGSSYEQYF.